The clone carrying this TCR beta chain showed up just a few times. Antigen specificity is unknown. All of the isolated RNA was reverse transcribed, so expressed TCRB transcripts were sequenced. The repertoire was sequenced with immunoSEQ multiplex PCR; TCRdb's copy has only in-frame clones and lacks some. The table has 350,000 or so clones, 15% to 20% seen once. Germline CDR1 and CDR2: SGHRS and YFSETQ. Unmatched junction bases numbered 9, after V lost 0 bases and J lost 11 bases. CDR3 size: 15 residues. These data come from a study of beta chain features in type 1 diabetes. General study points: In every one of the four CD4+ subsets, TCRB CDR3s were moderately but significantly shorter in Type 1 diabetes patients.

The TCR comes from a woman aged 18-29 years in good health. The genes are TRBV5-1 and TRBJ2-1; 9 bases fit TRBD2. Sequencing was done on a sample of naive CD4+ T cells from blood. The CDR3 sequence is CASSLALREGLKQFF. Here the CDR3 DNA reads TGCGCCAGCAGCTTGGCCTTGCGGGAGGGCCTAAAGCAGTTCTTC.